The 13 T cell receptor beta chains in this list originate from one sample, sequenced in a study of blood T cell repertoires in COVID-19. Some clones are missing from TCRdb's copy, which holds only in-frame ones; the method was immunoSEQ multiplex PCR. The profile shows about 230,000 clones, 65% to 85% of them singletons. The sequenced sample consisted of peripheral blood. The receptors stem from a man aged 35 to 55 with acute or convalescent COVID-19.

J is TRBJ1-2 and V is TRBV6-5; D might be TRBD1 (5 bases). The CDR3 covers 15 residues. Germline V gene lookup returns CDR1 MNHEY and CDR2 SVGAGI. V gave up 6 bases and J gave up 4 bases, with 18 bases separating them. The CDR3 DNA is TGTGCCAGCAGCCCCCTTTCGGGGGTGGCCTATGGCTACACCTTC. It translates to CASSPLSGVAYGYTF.

The chain is built from TRBV6-4 and TRBJ1-5; the D gene is possibly TRBD1 (6 bases). The germline V gene has CDR1 MRHNA and CDR2 SNTAGT. This CDR3 region has 17 residues. Trimming removed 6 bases from V and 1 base from J, with 19 bases in between. The CDR3 DNA reads TGTGCCAGCAGGGATAAAAACAGGGAAGGGAGCAATCAGCCCCAGCATTTT. Protein product: CASRDKNREGSNQPQHF.

This chain links TRBV20-1 with TRBJ1-2; D gene uncertain. V was cut by 2 bases and J by 14 bases, with 9 bases left in between. The CDR3 is 9 amino acids. Per germline, CDR1 DFQATT and CDR2 SNEGSKA (reference sequence). CDR3 sequence reads: CSARRGITF. The CDR3 DNA is TGCAGTGCTAGACGGGGAATAACCTTC.

The rearrangement joins TRBV4-2 to TRBJ2-2; 12 nucleotides line up with TRBD2. The CDR3 sequence is 16 residues long. V lost 4 bases to trimming and J lost 4 bases; unmatched junction nucleotides: 4. Per germline, CDR1 LGHNA and CDR2 YNFKEQ. CDR3 in amino acids: CASSLRLAGATGELFF. The CDR3 bases are TGTGCCAGCAGCCTGAGACTAGCGGGGGCCACCGGGGAGCTGTTTTTT.

CDR3 loop: CAWSVKGSSYEQYF. The CDR3 coding sequence is TGTGCCTGGAGTGTCAAAGGGAGCTCCTACGAGCAGTACTTC. This sequence joins TRBV30 and TRBJ2-7; D is possibly TRBD2 (5 bases). Trimming shortened V by 0 bases and J by 0 bases, and 9 bases separated the two germline ends. The germline gives CDR1 GTSNPN, CDR2 SVGIG (reference sequence). CDR3 length equals 14 residues.

V usage is TRBV19 and J usage is TRBJ1-6, with 8 positions matching TRBD1. Per germline, CDR1 LNHDA and CDR2 SQIVND (reference sequence). J lost 1 base, V lost 6 bases, and 5 bases had no gene match. CDR3 size: 16 residues. CDR3 nucleotides: TGTGCCAGTAGCGACAGGGGTGGATCCTATAATTCACCCCTCCACTTT. Protein sequence: CASSDRGGSYNSPLHF.

This clone was counted only a few times. The chain has TRBV14 and TRBJ1-3; 7 bases line up with TRBD1. V lost 1 base to trimming and J lost 0 bases; unmatched junction nucleotides: 6. CDR1 SGHDN and CDR2 FVKESK come from the germline V gene. CDR3 size: 17 residues. In nucleotides, the CDR3 is TGTGCCAGCAGCCAAGGGGGGACAGCCTACTCTGGAAACACCATATATTTT. Its protein product is CASSQGGTAYSGNTIYF.

The V call is TRBV12-3 or TRBV12-4, the J call TRBJ1-2, with a possible D match to TRBD1 (6 bases). V lost 6 bases and J lost 3, with 11 bases in between. The CDR3 is 13 residues long. The CDR3 DNA reads as TGTGCCAGCAGCAGGGGTGGTGACTATGGCTACACCTTC. As protein: CASSRGGDYGYTF.

This chain's CDR3 is CAWRSGGRGNQPQHF. The DNA of the CDR3 is TGTGCCTGGAGGTCGGGGGGCCGGGGTAATCAGCCCCAGCATTTT. The rearrangement joins TRBV30 to TRBJ1-5; TRBD1 might be the D (6 bases). The CDR3 runs to 15 residues. Trimming shortened V by 3 bases and J by 4 bases, and 16 bases separated the two germline ends. Germline V gene sequence: CDR1 GTSNPN, CDR2 SVGIG (reference sequence).

This clone was detected only once. The genes are TRBV5-4 and TRBJ1-1; weak D call: TRBD1 (6 bases). The CDR3 runs to 14 residues. Germline values: CDR1 SGHNT, CDR2 YYREEE (reference sequence). V was clipped by 4 bases and J by 1 base, with 11 bases between them. CDR3 bases: TGTGCCAGCAGCACCAAACAGGGGAACACTGAAGCTTTCTTT. As protein: CASSTKQGNTEAFF.

There are many counts of this clone. The gene calls are TRBV24-1 and TRBJ2-1; a possible D gene is TRBD1 (6 bases). The V gene's germline CDR1 is KGHDR and CDR2 SFDVKD. The CDR3 loop spans 15 amino acids. V dropped 3 bases and J dropped 6 bases, with 14 bases sitting between them. CDR3 in amino acids: CATSDDPTGRNEQFF. CDR3 nucleotide sequence: TGTGCCACCAGTGATGACCCTACAGGGCGCAATGAGCAGTTCTTC.

The CDR3 bases are TGTGCCAGCAGCGAGCGGGTCCTTGACACAGATACGCAGTATTTT. It encodes CASSERVLDTDTQYF. The chain couples TRBV6-2 or TRBV6-3 to TRBJ2-3, with D perhaps matching TRBD2 (6 bases). Germline CDR1 and CDR2: MNHEY and SVGEGT. The CDR3 has 15 amino acids. V dropped 6 bases and J dropped 2 bases, with 15 bases sitting between them.

CDR3 amino acids: CASSLRPGSVEAFF. The CDR3 DNA reads as TGCGCCAGCAGCTTGAGGCCAGGGTCTGTGGAAGCTTTCTTT. The chain combines TRBV5-1 with TRBJ1-1; D might be TRBD1 (5 bases). There are 14 residues in the CDR3. The ends were cut back, 1 base at V and 8 bases at J, with 15 bases in the middle. In germline, CDR1 is SGHRS, CDR2 YFSETQ.